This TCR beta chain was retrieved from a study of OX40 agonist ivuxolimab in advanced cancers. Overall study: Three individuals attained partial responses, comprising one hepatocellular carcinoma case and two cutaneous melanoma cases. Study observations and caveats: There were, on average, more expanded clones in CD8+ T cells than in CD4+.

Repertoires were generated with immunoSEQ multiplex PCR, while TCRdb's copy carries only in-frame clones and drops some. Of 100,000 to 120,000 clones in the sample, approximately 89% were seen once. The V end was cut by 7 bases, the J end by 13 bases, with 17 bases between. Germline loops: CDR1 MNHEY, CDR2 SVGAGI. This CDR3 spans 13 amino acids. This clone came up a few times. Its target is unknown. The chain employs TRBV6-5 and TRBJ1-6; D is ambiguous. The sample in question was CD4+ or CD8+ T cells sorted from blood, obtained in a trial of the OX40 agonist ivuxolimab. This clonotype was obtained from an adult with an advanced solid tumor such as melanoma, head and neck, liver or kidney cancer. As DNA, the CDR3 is TGTGCCAGCAAGCAATCCCCTCTCCCGCCCCTCCACTTT. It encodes CASKQSPLPPLHF.